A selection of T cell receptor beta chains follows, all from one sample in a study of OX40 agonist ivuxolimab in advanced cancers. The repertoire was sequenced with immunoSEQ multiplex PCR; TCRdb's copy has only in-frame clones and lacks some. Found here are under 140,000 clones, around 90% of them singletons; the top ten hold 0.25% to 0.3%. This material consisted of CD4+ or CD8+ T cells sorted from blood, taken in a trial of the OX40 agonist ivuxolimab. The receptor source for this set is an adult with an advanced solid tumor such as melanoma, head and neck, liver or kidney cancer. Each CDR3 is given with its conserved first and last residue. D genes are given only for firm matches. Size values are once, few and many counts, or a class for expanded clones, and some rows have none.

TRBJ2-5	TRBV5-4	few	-	CASSLPAYQETQYF	TGTGCCAGCAGCTTGCCCGCGTACCAAGAGACCCAGTACTTC
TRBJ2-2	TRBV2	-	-	CASSVGAGQNTGELFF	TGTGCCAGCAGTGTGGGGGCGGGACAGAACACCGGGGAGCTGTTTTTT
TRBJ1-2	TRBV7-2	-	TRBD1	CASAIFGGTAGNYGYTF	TGTGCCAGCGCTATATTTGGCGGGACAGCGGGTAACTATGGCTACACCTTC
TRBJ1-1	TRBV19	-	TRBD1	CASSPDRTNTEAFF	TGTGCCAGTAGCCCGGACAGGACTAACACTGAAGCTTTCTTT
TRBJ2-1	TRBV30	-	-	CAWVPRGSSYNEQFF	TGTGCCTGGGTCCCTAGGGGGAGCTCCTACAATGAGCAGTTCTTC
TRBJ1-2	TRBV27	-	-	CASRKGRRWGYGYTF	TGTGCCAGCAGGAAGGGGCGCAGATGGGGCTATGGCTACACCTTC
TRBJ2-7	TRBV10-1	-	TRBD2	CAKSRLAGALGNEQYF	TGCGCCAAGTCTCGGCTAGCGGGGGCCCTTGGCAACGAGCAGTACTTC
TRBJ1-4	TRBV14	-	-	CASSQVTEKLFF	TGTGCCAGCAGCCAAGTTACTGAAAAACTGTTTTTT
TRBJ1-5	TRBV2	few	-	CASSEALGSLNQPQHF	TGTGCCAGCAGTGAAGCGCTCGGCAGCCTCAATCAGCCCCAGCATTTT
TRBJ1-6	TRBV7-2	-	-	CASSLGPGGNSPLHF	TGTGCCAGCAGCTTAGGGCCGGGAGGTAATTCACCCCTCCACTTT
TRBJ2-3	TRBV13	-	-	CASSLALQSQSNAQYF	TGTGCCAGCAGCTTAGCCCTACAGAGCCAGTCGAATGCGCAGTATTTT
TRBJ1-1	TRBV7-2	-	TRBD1	CASSLGDRLDTEAFF	TGTGCCAGCAGCTTAGGGGACAGGTTGGACACTGAAGCTTTCTTT
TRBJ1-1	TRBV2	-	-	CASSGLGGRTEAFF	TGTGCCAGCAGTGGCCTGGGGGGAAGGACTGAAGCTTTCTTT
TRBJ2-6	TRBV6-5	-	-	CASSYSRRSGANVLTF	TGTGCCAGCAGTTACTCCCGTCGCTCTGGGGCCAACGTCCTGACTTTC
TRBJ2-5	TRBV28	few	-	CASSPGSAGQETQYF	TGTGCCAGCAGTCCTGGTTCAGCGGGCCAAGAGACCCAGTACTTC
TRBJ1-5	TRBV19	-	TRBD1	CASKNRGLGQPQHF	TGTGCCAGTAAAAACAGGGGGCTCGGTCAGCCCCAGCATTTT
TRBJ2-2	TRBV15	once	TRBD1	CATSRVLGTANTGELFF	TGTGCCACCAGCAGAGTATTAGGGACAGCTAACACCGGGGAGCTGTTTTTT
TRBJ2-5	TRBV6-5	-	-	CASSSLQGQETQYF	TGTGCCAGCAGTTCATTACAGGGACAAGAGACCCAGTACTTC
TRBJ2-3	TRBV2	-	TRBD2	CASRGLARTDTQYF	TGTGCCAGCAGGGGACTAGCGAGGACAGATACGCAGTATTTT
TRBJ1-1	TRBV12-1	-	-	CASSPAGGSGMNTEAFF	TGTGCCAGCAGCCCCGCGGGGGGGTCGGGCATGAACACTGAAGCTTTCTTT
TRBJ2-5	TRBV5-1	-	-	CASSYNRDRRETQYF	TGCGCCAGCAGCTACAACCGGGACCGGAGAGAGACCCAGTACTTC
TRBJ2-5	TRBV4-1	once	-	CASSQDQRSEETQYF	TGCGCCAGCAGCCAAGATCAGCGGTCCGAAGAGACCCAGTACTTC
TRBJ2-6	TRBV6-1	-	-	CASRNGNGANVLTF	TGTGCCAGCAGAAATGGAAACGGGGCCAACGTCCTGACTTTC
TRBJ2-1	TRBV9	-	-	CASSRTIYEQFF	TGTGCCAGCAGCAGGACTATCTATGAGCAGTTCTTC
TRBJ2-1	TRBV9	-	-	CASSVSLGQAGNEQFF	TGTGCCAGCAGCGTAAGCTTAGGGCAGGCTGGGAATGAGCAGTTCTTC
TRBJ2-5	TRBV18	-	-	CASSPRADVETQYF	TGTGCCAGCTCACCACGAGCGGATGTGGAGACCCAGTACTTC
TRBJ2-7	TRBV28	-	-	CASSYPTDKGYEQYF	TGTGCCAGCAGTTACCCGACGGACAAAGGCTACGAGCAGTACTTC
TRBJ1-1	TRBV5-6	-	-	CASSAGPSVDTEAFF	TGTGCCAGCAGCGCGGGCCCGTCGGTGGACACTGAAGCTTTCTTT
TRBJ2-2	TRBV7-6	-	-	CASSPVGVSTGELFF	TGTGCCAGCAGCCCTGTGGGCGTTAGCACCGGGGAGCTGTTTTTT
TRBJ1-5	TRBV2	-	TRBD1	CASSYTGVQPQHF	TGTGCCAGCAGTTACACAGGGGTTCAGCCCCAGCATTTT
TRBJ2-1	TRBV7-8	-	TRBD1	CASSLGQGLTYNEQFF	TGTGCCAGCAGCTTAGGACAGGGGTTGACCTACAATGAGCAGTTCTTC
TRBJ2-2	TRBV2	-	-	CASSVENTGELFF	TGTGCCAGCAGTGTAGAGAACACCGGGGAGCTGTTTTTT
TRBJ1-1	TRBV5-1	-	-	CASSLEGRTEAFF	TGCGCCAGCAGCTTGGAAGGGAGGACTGAAGCTTTCTTT
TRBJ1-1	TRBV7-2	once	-	CASSLVFGLEAFF	TGTGCCAGCAGCTTAGTGTTCGGCCTAGAAGCTTTCTTT
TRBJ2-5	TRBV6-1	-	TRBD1	CASSEAGQSPRTQYF	TGTGCCAGCAGTGAAGCGGGACAGTCCCCCAGGACCCAGTACTTC
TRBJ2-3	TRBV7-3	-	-	CASSWLGAGTDTQYF	TGTGCCAGCAGCTGGTTAGGGGCTGGCACAGATACGCAGTATTTT
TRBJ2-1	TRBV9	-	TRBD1	CASSALPGGGEQFF	TGTGCCAGCAGCGCCTTGCCAGGGGGCGGTGAGCAGTTCTTC
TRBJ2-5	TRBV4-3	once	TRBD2	CASSQEGTRPEGTQYF	TGCGCCAGCAGCCAAGAAGGGACTAGGCCGGAAGGGACCCAGTACTTC
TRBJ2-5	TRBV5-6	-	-	CASSLSGQETQYF	TGTGCCAGCAGCTTATCCGGGCAAGAGACCCAGTACTTC
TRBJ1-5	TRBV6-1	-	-	CASSEASGWNQPQHF	TGTGCCAGCAGTGAAGCTTCCGGTTGGAATCAGCCCCAGCATTTT
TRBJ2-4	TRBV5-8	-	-	CASSFVIQGLRNIQYF	TGTGCCAGCAGCTTCGTGATTCAGGGGTTGAGGAACATTCAGTACTTC
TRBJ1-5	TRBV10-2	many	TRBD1	CASRDRVGQPQHF	TGCGCCAGCAGAGACAGGGTCGGGCAGCCCCAGCATTTT
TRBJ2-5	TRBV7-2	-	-	CASSLATGPETQYF	TGTGCCAGCAGCTTAGCGACGGGTCCAGAGACCCAGTACTTC
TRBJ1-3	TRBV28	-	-	CASTLSKGGGNTIYF	TGTGCCAGCACCCTGTCGAAGGGGGGTGGAAACACCATATATTTT
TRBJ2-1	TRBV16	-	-	CASSQSRSNEQFF	TGTGCCAGCAGCCAATCGCGGAGCAATGAGCAGTTCTTC
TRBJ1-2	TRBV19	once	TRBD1	CASRTTGNYGYTF	TGTGCCAGTAGGACGACAGGGAACTATGGCTACACCTTC
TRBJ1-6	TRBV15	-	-	CATSRTDSPTGRSPLHF	TGTGCCACCAGCAGAACGGACAGCCCAACCGGTCGTTCACCCCTCCACTTT
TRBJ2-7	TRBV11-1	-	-	CASSLVDTNSYEQYF	TGTGCCAGCAGCTTAGTAGACACCAACTCCTACGAGCAGTACTTC
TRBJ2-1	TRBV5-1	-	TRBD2	CASSSGLAGVNEQFF	TGCGCCAGCAGCTCAGGACTAGCGGGGGTTAATGAGCAGTTCTTC
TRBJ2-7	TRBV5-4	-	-	CASSLRNGRSYEQYF	TGTGCCAGCAGCTTGCGGAATGGGCGCTCCTACGAGCAGTACTTC
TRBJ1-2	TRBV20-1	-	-	CSAKLEYGYTF	TGCAGTGCTAAGTTGGAATATGGCTACACCTTC
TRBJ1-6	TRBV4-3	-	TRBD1	CASSYGTANSPLHF	TGCGCCAGCAGCTATGGGACAGCCAATTCACCCCTCCACTTT
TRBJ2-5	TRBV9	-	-	CASSVVGRLQETQYF	TGTGCCAGCAGCGTCGTGGGCCGGTTACAAGAGACCCAGTACTTC
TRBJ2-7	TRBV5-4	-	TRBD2	CASSPGLATSGVQYF	TGTGCCAGCAGCCCAGGACTAGCGACGTCCGGCGTGCAGTACTTC